This note documents a single T cell receptor beta chain sequence. These data belong to a study of OX40 agonist ivuxolimab in advanced cancers. Using immunoSEQ multiplex PCR, the repertoire was profiled, and TCRdb retains in-frame clones only, with some absent. The table has 100,000 to 130,000 clones, around 93% seen once. V gave up 3 bases and J gave up 0 bases, with 13 bases separating them. The length of the CDR3 is 16 residues. Germline V gives CDR1 SGDLS, CDR2 YYNGEE. The TCR was taken from an adult with an advanced solid tumor such as melanoma, head and neck, liver or kidney cancer. The V and J genes are TRBV9 and TRBJ1-3; tentative D call: TRBD1 (6 bases). The sample was CD4+ or CD8+ T cells sorted from blood, taken in a trial of the OX40 agonist ivuxolimab. DNA of the CDR3: TGTGCCAGCAGCGCCGGGGGCAGCCTCTCTGGAAACACCATATATTTT. This gives the protein CASSAGGSLSGNTIYF.